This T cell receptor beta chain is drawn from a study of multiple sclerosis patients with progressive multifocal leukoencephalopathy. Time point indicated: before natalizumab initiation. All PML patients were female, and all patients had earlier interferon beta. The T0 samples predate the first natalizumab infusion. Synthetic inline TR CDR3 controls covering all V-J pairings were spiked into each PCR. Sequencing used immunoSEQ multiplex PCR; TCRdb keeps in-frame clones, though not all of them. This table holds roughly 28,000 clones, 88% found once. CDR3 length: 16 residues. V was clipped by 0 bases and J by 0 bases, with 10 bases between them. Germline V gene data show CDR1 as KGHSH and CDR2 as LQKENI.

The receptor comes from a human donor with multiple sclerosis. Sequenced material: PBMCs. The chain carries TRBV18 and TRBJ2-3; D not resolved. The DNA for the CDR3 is TGTGCCAGCTCACCACCACAGACTCCTAGCACAGATACGCAGTATTTT. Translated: CASSPPQTPSTDTQYF.